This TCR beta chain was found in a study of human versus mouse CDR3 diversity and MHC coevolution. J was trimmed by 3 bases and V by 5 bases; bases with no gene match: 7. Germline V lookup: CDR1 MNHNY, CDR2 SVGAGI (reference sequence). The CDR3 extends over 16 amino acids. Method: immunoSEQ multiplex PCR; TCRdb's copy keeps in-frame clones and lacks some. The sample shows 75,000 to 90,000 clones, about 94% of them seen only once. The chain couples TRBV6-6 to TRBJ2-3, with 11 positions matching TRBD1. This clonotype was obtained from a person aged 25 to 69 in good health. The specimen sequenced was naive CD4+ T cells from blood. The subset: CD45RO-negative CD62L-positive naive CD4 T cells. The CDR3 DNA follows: TGTGCCAGCAGTAAACGGGACAGGGGGACGACAGATACGCAGTATTTT. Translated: CASSKRDRGTTDTQYF.